Below are 30 T cell receptor beta chains sequenced from a single sample in a study of patients and donors after allogeneic stem cell transplantation. TCRdb reprocessed the RT-PCR reads via MiXCR and lists one record per CDR3 protein. The sample has some 960,000 distinct CDR3 sequences; roughly 17% are singletons. The specimen sequenced was blood, either unsorted or a sorted T cell fraction (not recorded which). The receptors come from a human donor who was either an allogeneic HSCT recipient or a stem cell or donor lymphocyte infusion donor (not recorded which). It is not recorded whose cells these are; they may come from a transplant donor.

The rearrangement uses TRBV7-2 and TRBJ2-3; 11 nucleotides line up with TRBD2. This CDR3 is built from 16 residues. Germline V gene data show CDR1 as SGHTA and CDR2 as FQGNSA. J gave up 2 bases and V 5 bases, and 6 bases lay outside the gene matches. Written as DNA, the CDR3 is TGTGCCAGCAGCAACCGACTAGCGGGGCTCACAGATACGCAGTATTTT. Protein sequence: CASSNRLAGLTDTQYF. Together with reference TRBV7-2 and TRBJ2-3, the CDR3 gives the full variable domain: GAGVSQSPSNKVTEKGKDVELRCDPISGHTALYWYRQSLGQGLEFLIYFQGNSAPDKSGLPSDRFSAERTGGSVSTLTIQRTQQEDSAVYLCASSNRLAGLTDTQYFGPGTRLTVL.

The chain couples TRBV4-1 to TRBJ1-1; 9 bases map to TRBD1. Trimming cost V 3 bases and J 1 base; bases outside gene matches: 9. Germline CDR1 is MGHRA and CDR2 is YSYEKL. The CDR3 contains 17 residues. The CDR3: CASSQVYRGRGNTEAFF. The CDR3 nucleotides are TGCGCCAGCAGCCAGGTCTACAGGGGGCGAGGGAACACTGAAGCTTTCTTT.

To note about this clonotype: One end of the junction is discordant with germline, which a read error may explain. This rearrangement joins TRBV27 to TRBJ2-3, with TRBD1 identical over 7 bases. The V gene's germline CDR1 is MNHEY and CDR2 SMNVEV (reference sequence). The CDR3 sequence is 16 residues long. This chain's CDR3 is CAGSPNRGSLTDTQYF. CDR3 bases: TGTGCCGGCAGTCCCAACAGGGGATCACTCACAGATACGCAGTATTTT.

This clonotype has more than one count but fewer than ten. The J gene is TRBJ1-6, the V gene TRBV6-5, with D unresolved. Trimming stripped 0 bases from V and 0 bases from J, with 15 bases between. Germline V gene data show CDR1 as MNHEY and CDR2 as SVGAGI. The CDR3 runs to 19 residues. CDR3 DNA: TGTGCCAGCAGTTACTCGAAGGCAGCTAAAAGCTCCTATAATTCACCCCTCCACTTT. It is translated as CASSYSKAAKSSYNSPLHF.

The rearrangement uses TRBV20-1 and TRBJ2-2; TRBD1 might be the D (6 bases). V was clipped by 6 bases and J by 4 bases, with 15 bases between them. The CDR3 totals 14 residues. From germline, CDR1 is DFQATT and CDR2 SNEGSKA (reference sequence). Here the CDR3 reads CSAGITGSTGELFF. In DNA, the CDR3 is TGCAGTGCGGGGATTACAGGGAGCACCGGGGAGCTGTTTTTT.

The gene calls are TRBV12-3 or TRBV12-4 and TRBJ1-1; no definite D call. This CDR3 has 13 residues. V dropped 2 bases and J dropped 7 bases, with 11 bases sitting between them. In DNA, the CDR3 is TGTGCCAGCAGTTTATCCCCCGGGAGTGAAGCTTTCTTT. Protein: CASSLSPGSEAFF.

The chain links TRBV20-1 to TRBJ2-1, with a weak D call TRBD2 (6 bases). CDR3 size: 14 residues. Germline V gene data show CDR1 as DFQATT and CDR2 as SNEGSKA (reference sequence). V lost 0 bases and J 7 bases, leaving 13 bases between the germline ends. The CDR3 nucleotides are TGCAGTGCTAGAGACGGGGGACGTCGGAATGAGCAGTTCTTC. The encoded protein is CSARDGGRRNEQFF.

This clonotype was counted only a few times. V gene TRBV18 combines with J gene TRBJ2-7; 10 nucleotides match TRBD2. Losses at the gene ends were 5 bases for V and 0 bases for J; bases not matched to a gene: 4. The germline CDR1 and CDR2 sequences are KGHSH and LQKENI. The CDR3 contains 15 residues. CDR3 DNA: TGTGCCAGCTCAAGTAGCGGGGGGAGCTCCTACGAGCAGTACTTC. It codes for CASSSSGGSSYEQYF.

The table lists this clonotype with a few counts. V gene TRBV7-8 combines with J gene TRBJ1-5; the D is unclear. V was clipped by 2 bases and J by 6 bases, with 11 bases between them. The CDR3 consists of 14 residues. CDR1 and CDR2 (germline): SGHVS, FQNEAQ. The CDR3 here is CASSLSGLSQPQHF. DNA for the CDR3: TGTGCCAGCAGCTTAAGTGGGCTGAGTCAGCCCCAGCATTTT.

This sequence joins TRBV27 and TRBJ1-5; no firm D call. V gave up 8 bases and J gave up 0 bases, with 8 bases separating them. The germline V gene encodes CDR1 MNHEY and CDR2 SMNVEV (reference sequence). There are 13 residues in the CDR3. In nucleotides, the CDR3 is TGTGCCAGCCGGCCCTTTAGCAATCAGCCCCAGCATTTT. It codes for CASRPFSNQPQHF.

This chain links TRBV3-1 with TRBJ1-6; 7 nucleotides match TRBD1. With 4 bases clipped from V and 2 bases from J, the junction kept 5 bases outside the gene matches. Germline CDR1 is LGHDT and CDR2 is YNNKEL (reference sequence). This CDR3 contains 16 residues. The chain's CDR3 is CASSPGQIAYNSPLHF. CDR3 in DNA: TGTGCCAGCAGCCCGGGACAGATCGCCTATAATTCACCCCTCCACTTT.

J is TRBJ2-7 and V is TRBV11-1, with D perhaps matching TRBD1 or TRBD2 (5 bases each). Per the germline V gene, CDR1 is SGHAT and CDR2 is FQDESV (reference sequence). The ends were cut back, 3 bases at V and 1 base at J, with 10 bases in the middle. The CDR3 runs to 14 residues. The CDR3 DNA is TGTGCCAGCAGCTTCCCGGGACGGTCCTACGAGCAGTACTTC. Residues: CASSFPGRSYEQYF.

This clonotype has more than one count but fewer than ten. The V call is TRBV6-1, the J call TRBJ1-5, with 8 bases lining up with TRBD1. Germline CDR1 MNHNS, CDR2 SASEGT. This CDR3 contains 15 residues. The junction had 9 bases not matched to a gene; V was cut back by 8 bases and J by 3 bases. In nucleotides, the CDR3 is TGTGCCAGCGGTAGGACAGGGCCCTCCAATCAGCCCCAGCATTTT. This sequence encodes CASGRTGPSNQPQHF.

This CDR3 reads CSASWGDSSYEQYF. CDR3 in DNA: TGCAGCGCATCCTGGGGGGATAGCTCCTACGAGCAGTACTTC. The genes are TRBV29-1 and TRBJ2-7, with D possibly matching TRBD2 (6 bases). V dropped 7 bases and J dropped 0 bases, with 16 bases sitting between them. This CDR3 spans 14 amino acids. The germline V gene encodes CDR1 SQVTM and CDR2 ANQGSEA.

This clonotype was seen a few times. The chain joins TRBV4-3 to TRBJ2-7; 10 bases match TRBD1. With 4 bases clipped from V and 5 bases from J, the junction kept 5 bases outside the gene matches. The CDR3 spans 14 residues. Germline CDR1 is LGHNA and CDR2 is YSLEER. The CDR3 nucleotides are TGCGCCAGCAGCCCGGGACAGGGGCCTCACGAGCAGTACTTC. It yields the protein CASSPGQGPHEQYF.

This clonotype appeared many times. DNA for the CDR3: TGCAGCGTTGGATCCGGGGTTGATGGCTACACCTTC. Translating gives CSVGSGVDGYTF. The chain uses TRBV29-1 and TRBJ1-2; D not resolved. The V and J ends lost 4 bases and 6 bases respectively, with 12 bases between them. The CDR3 covers 12 residues. CDR1 SQVTM and CDR2 ANQGSEA come from the germline V gene.

This clonotype was recorded many times. The chain recombines TRBV4-3 with TRBJ2-1; either TRBD1 or TRBD2 may supply D (7 bases each). V gave up 3 bases and J gave up 8 bases, with 14 bases separating them. This CDR3 has 14 amino acids. From germline, CDR1 is LGHNA and CDR2 YSLEER. The CDR3 sequence is CASSQRQGGDEQFF. The CDR3, as DNA: TGCGCCAGCAGCCAGAGACAGGGAGGGGATGAGCAGTTCTTC.

This clonotype was seen a few times. The chain recombines TRBV5-8 with TRBJ1-5; 10 nucleotides agree with TRBD1. Losses at the gene ends were 4 bases for V and 3 bases for J; bases not matched to a gene: 4. The germline V gene encodes CDR1 SGHTS and CDR2 YDEGEE. The CDR3 is 15 amino acids. The CDR3 DNA follows: TGTGCCAGCAGCGGGGGACAGGGGCCCAATCAGCCCCAGCATTTT. It codes for CASSGGQGPNQPQHF.

This clonotype was picked up a small number of times. The chain couples TRBV6-5 to TRBJ2-3; unclear D gene. The germline V gene has CDR1 MNHEY and CDR2 SVGAGI. V lost 0 bases, J lost 0 bases, and 7 bases lay in between. The CDR3 runs 15 residues. The CDR3 DNA is TGTGCCAGCAGTTACTCAGAACTTAGCACAGATACGCAGTATTTT. Translated, it gives CASSYSELSTDTQYF.

There are a few counts of this clonotype. The rearrangement uses TRBV10-3 and TRBJ2-7; 8 bases are shared with TRBD1. V shed 4 bases, J shed 5 bases, and the junction held 1 base outside the gene matches. The CDR3 is 12 amino acids. CDR1 is ENHRY, CDR2 SYGVKD, per germline. CDR3 loop: CAISATGDEQYF. The CDR3 bases are TGTGCCATCAGTGCGACAGGGGACGAGCAGTACTTC.

The sample holds a few counts of this clonotype. The genes are TRBV7-9 and TRBJ2-7, with TRBD2 matching over 7 bases. The V gene end was trimmed by 1 base and the J gene end by 2 bases; junction bases not matched to a gene: 8. The V gene's germline CDR1 is SEHNR and CDR2 FQNEAQ (reference sequence). The CDR3 extends over 16 amino acids. The CDR3 protein is CASSLVGPSGAYEQYF. CDR3 nucleotide sequence: TGTGCCAGCAGCTTAGTGGGCCCTAGCGGAGCCTACGAGCAGTACTTC.

The chain employs TRBV6-4 and TRBJ2-1; 9 positions agree with TRBD2. Germline CDR1 MRHNA, CDR2 SNTAGT. After removal of 5 bases from V and 0 bases from J, the junction contained 5 bases not matched to a gene. The CDR3 consists of 16 residues. CDR3 bases: TGTGCCAGCAGTAGACTAGCGGCGGACTCCTACAATGAGCAGTTCTTC. This sequence encodes CASSRLAADSYNEQFF.

There are many counts of this clonotype. The rearrangement joins TRBV12-3 or TRBV12-4 to TRBJ2-7; D may be TRBD2 (6 bases). V was clipped by 3 bases and J by 0 bases, with 9 bases between them. This CDR3 contains 14 residues. The chain's CDR3 is CASSFGGFSYEQYF. The CDR3 DNA follows: TGTGCCAGCAGTTTCGGGGGATTCTCCTACGAGCAGTACTTC.

The J gene is TRBJ2-5, the V gene TRBV6-5; no reliable D call. V was pared by 1 base and J by 6 bases, with 6 bases between. The V gene's germline CDR1 is MNHEY and CDR2 SVGAGI. The CDR3 has 12 residues. The CDR3 protein is CASSYLGQTQYF. The CDR3 nucleotides are TGTGCCAGCAGTTACTTAGGGCAGACCCAGTACTTC.

This clonotype was seen a few times. The chain employs TRBV9 and TRBJ2-7; weak D call: TRBD1 (5 bases). The CDR3 covers 15 residues. The V and J ends lost 3 bases and 3 bases respectively, with 16 bases between them. Per germline, CDR1 SGDLS and CDR2 YYNGEE. CDR3 coding DNA: TGTGCCAGCAGCGCCCAGCCGGCAGGGCGCTACGAGCAGTACTTC. Its translation is CASSAQPAGRYEQYF.

A few counts support this clonotype. The chain employs TRBV12-3 or TRBV12-4 and TRBJ1-1, with 12 positions matching TRBD1. V gave up 3 bases and J gave up 4 bases; unmatched junction bases: 15. The CDR3 extends over 19 amino acids. CDR3 nucleotides: TGTGCCAGCAGTTTGATGGGACAGGGGGCTAGCTTTCATAGCACTGAAGCTTTCTTT. The encoded protein is CASSLMGQGASFHSTEAFF.

This clonotype was counted a few times. The chain recombines TRBV7-2 with TRBJ1-2, with D perhaps TRBD1 (6 bases). Trimming shortened V by 5 bases and J by 0 bases, and 13 bases separated the two germline ends. Germline V CDR1 and CDR2: SGHTA, FQGNSA. The CDR3 sequence is 15 residues long. The CDR3 coding sequence is TGTGCCAGCAGCCCAAGTGGGGGCCCTAACTATGGCTACACCTTC. Its protein is CASSPSGGPNYGYTF.

The chain recombines TRBV29-1 with TRBJ1-2; TRBD1 matches at 12 bases. The CDR3 covers 14 residues. CDR1 and CDR2 (germline): SQVTM, ANQGSEA. V gave up 6 bases and J gave up 0 bases; unmatched junction bases: 2. DNA of the CDR3: TGCAGCGTGGGGGACAGGGGGCCTAACTATGGCTACACCTTC. It specifies CSVGDRGPNYGYTF. The full variable domain, in which reference TRBV29-1 and TRBJ1-2 provide the parts outside the CDR3, is SAVISQKPSRDICQRGTSLTIQCQVDSQVTMMFWYRQQPGQSLTLIATANQGSEATYESGFVIDKFPISRPNLTFSTLTVSNMSPEDSSIYLCSVGDRGPNYGYTFGSGTRLTVV.

This clonotype was counted a few times. The chain uses TRBV18 and TRBJ2-7; D may be TRBD2 (5 bases). Per the germline V gene, CDR1 is KGHSH and CDR2 is LQKENI. Deletions cut 2 bases from V and 6 bases from J, with 8 bases between. The CDR3 totals 12 residues. Here the CDR3 DNA reads TGTGCCAGCTCACCAAGGACTGGCGAGCAGTACTTC. It encodes CASSPRTGEQYF.

In this sample, this clonotype turned up a few times. This chain joins TRBV10-3 and TRBJ2-1, with D perhaps being TRBD1 or TRBD2 (6 bases each). Deletions cut 10 bases from V and 3 bases from J, with 19 bases between. The CDR3 consists of 15 residues. Germline V gene data show CDR1 as ENHRY and CDR2 as SYGVKD. This chain's CDR3 is CATHLGGPLYNEQFF. The CDR3 DNA reads TGTGCCACGCATCTCGGGGGCCCGCTCTACAATGAGCAGTTCTTC.